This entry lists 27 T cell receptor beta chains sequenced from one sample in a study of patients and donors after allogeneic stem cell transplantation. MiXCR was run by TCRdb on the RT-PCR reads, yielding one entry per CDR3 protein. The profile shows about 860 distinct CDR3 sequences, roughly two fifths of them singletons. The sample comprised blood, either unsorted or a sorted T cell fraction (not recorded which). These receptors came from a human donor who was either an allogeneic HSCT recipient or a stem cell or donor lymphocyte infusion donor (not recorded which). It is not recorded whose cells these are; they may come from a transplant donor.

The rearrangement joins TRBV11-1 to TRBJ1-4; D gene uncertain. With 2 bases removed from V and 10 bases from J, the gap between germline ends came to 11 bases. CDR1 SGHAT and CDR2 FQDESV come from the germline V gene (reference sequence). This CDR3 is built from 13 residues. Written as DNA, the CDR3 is TGTGCCAGCAGCTTATCCGAAGGGCGAAAACTGTTTTTT. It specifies CASSLSEGRKLFF. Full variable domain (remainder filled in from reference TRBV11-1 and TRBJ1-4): EAEVAQSPRYKITEKSQAVAFWCDPISGHATLYWYRQILGQGPELLVQFQDESVVDDSQLPKDRFSAERLKGVDSTLKIQPAELGDSAMYLCASSLSEGRKLFFGSGTQLSVL.

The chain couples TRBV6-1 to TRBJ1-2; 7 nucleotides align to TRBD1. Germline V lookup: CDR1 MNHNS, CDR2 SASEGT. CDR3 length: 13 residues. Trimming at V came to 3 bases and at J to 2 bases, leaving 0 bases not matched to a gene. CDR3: CASSETGNYGYTF. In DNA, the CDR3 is TGTGCCAGCAGTGAGACAGGGAACTATGGCTACACCTTC.

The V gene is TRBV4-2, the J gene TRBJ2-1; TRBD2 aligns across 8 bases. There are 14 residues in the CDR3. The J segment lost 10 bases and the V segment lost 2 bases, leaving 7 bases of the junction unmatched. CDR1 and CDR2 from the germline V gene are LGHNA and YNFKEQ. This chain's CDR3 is CASSQRTSIGEQFF. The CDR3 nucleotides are TGTGCCAGCAGCCAAAGGACTAGCATTGGCGAGCAGTTCTTC.

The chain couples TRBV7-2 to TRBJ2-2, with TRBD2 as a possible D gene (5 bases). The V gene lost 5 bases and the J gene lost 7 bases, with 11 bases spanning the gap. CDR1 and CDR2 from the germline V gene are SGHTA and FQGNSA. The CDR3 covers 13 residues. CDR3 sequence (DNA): TGTGCCAGCAGCACCCGGACTCACGGGGAGCTGTTTTTT. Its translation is CASSTRTHGELFF.

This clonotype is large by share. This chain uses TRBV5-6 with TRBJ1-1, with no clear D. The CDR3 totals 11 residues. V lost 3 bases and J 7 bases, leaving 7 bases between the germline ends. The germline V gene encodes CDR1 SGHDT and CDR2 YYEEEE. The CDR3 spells CASSYGIEAFF. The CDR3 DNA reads TGTGCCAGCAGCTACGGTATTGAAGCTTTCTTT.

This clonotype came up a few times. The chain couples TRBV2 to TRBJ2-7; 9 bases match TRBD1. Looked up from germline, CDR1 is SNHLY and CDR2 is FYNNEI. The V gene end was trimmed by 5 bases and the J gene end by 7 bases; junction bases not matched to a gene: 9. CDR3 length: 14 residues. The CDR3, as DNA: TGTGCCAGCAGTCCTGGACAGGGGATTTGGGAGCAGTACTTC. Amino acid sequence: CASSPGQGIWEQYF.

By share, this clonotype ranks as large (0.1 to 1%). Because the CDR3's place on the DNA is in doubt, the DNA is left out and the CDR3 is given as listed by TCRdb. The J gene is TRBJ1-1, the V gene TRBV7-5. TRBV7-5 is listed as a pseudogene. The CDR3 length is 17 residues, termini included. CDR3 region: CISVSEETNSDNTEAFF.

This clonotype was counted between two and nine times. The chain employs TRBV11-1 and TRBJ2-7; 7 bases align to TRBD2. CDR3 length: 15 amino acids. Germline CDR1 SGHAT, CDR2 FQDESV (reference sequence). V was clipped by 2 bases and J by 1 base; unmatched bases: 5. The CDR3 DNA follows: TGTGCCAGCAGCTTACGGGACTACGAATCCTACGAGCAGTACTTC. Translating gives CASSLRDYESYEQYF.

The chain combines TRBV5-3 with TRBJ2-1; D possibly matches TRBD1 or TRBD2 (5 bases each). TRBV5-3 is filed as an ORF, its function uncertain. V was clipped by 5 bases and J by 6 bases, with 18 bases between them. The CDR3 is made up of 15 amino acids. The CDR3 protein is CARRRPGGPCNEQFF. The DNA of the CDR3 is TGTGCCAGAAGGAGACCTGGGGGTCCTTGCAATGAGCAGTTCTTC.

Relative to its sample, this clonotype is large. The CDR3 coding sequence is TGTGCCAGCAGCTTAGAAGGTTATGGCAGTGAAGCTTTCTTT. Its translation is CASSLEGYGSEAFF. The chain couples TRBV7-2 to TRBJ1-1; D remains unclear. Between the trimmed V and J ends, which lost 1 base and 7 bases, there was a span of 13 bases. This CDR3 comprises 14 residues. Germline V gene sequence: CDR1 SGHTA, CDR2 FQGNSA. The whole variable domain, remainder taken from reference TRBV7-2 and TRBJ1-1, is GAGVSQSPSNKVTEKGKDVELRCDPISGHTALYWYRQSLGQGLEFLIYFQGNSAPDKSGLPSDRFSAERTGGSVSTLTIQRTQQEDSAVYLCASSLEGYGSEAFFGQGTRLTVV.

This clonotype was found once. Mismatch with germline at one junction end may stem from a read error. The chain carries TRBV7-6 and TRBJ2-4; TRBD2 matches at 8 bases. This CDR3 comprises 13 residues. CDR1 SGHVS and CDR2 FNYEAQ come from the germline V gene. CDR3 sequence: CASSVAGQNIQYF. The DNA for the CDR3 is TGTGCCAGCAGCGTAGCGGGACAAAACATTCAGTACTTC. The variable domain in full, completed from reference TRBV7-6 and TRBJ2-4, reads GAGVSQSPRYKVTKRGQDVALRCDPISGHVSLYWYRQALGQGPEFLTYFNYEAQQDKSGLPNDRFSAERPEGSISTLTIQRTEQRDSAMYRCASSVAGQNIQYFGAGTRLSVL.

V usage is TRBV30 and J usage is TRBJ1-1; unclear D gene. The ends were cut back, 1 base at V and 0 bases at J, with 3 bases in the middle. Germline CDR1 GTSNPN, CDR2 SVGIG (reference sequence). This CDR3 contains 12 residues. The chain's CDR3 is CAWSGMNTEAFF. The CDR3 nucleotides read TGTGCCTGGAGTGGCATGAACACTGAAGCTTTCTTT.

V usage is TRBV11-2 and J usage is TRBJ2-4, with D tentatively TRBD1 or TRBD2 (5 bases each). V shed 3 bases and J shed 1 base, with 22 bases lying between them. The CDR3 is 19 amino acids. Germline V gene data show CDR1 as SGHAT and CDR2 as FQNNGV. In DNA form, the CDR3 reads TGTGCCAGCAGCTTCGGGACGGCCAAAGTCACTTCCGCCAAAAACATTCAGTACTTC. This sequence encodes CASSFGTAKVTSAKNIQYF.

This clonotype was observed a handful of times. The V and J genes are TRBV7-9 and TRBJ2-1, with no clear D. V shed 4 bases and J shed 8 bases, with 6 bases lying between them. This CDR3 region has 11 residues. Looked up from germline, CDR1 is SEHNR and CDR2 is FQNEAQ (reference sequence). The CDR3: CASSYVHEQFF. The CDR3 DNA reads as TGTGCCAGCAGCTACGTACATGAGCAGTTCTTC.

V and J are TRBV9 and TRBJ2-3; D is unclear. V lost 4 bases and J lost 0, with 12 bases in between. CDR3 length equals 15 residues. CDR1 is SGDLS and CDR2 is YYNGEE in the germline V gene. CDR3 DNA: TGTGCCAGCAGCTCCCGGGCGAGTAGCACAGATACGCAGTATTTT. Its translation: CASSSRASSTDTQYF.

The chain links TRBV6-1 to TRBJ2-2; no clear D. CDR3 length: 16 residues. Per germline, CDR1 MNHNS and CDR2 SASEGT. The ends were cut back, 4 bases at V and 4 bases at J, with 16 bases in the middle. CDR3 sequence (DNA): TGTGCCAGCAGTGCCTGGACCGTGGTGGGCACCGGGGAGCTGTTTTTT. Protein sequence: CASSAWTVVGTGELFF.

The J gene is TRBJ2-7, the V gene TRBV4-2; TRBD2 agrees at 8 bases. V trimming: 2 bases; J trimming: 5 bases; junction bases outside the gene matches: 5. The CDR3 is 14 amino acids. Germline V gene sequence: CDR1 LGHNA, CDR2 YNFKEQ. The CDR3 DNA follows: TGTGCCAGCAGCCAATCGGGGGGGAGGAACGAGCAGTACTTC. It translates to CASSQSGGRNEQYF.

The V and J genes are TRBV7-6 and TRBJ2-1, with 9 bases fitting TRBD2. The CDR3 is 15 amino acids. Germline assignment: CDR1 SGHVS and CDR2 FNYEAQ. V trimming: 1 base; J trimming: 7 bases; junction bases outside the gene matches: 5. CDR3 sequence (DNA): TGTGCCAGCAGCTTAGGCGGGAGGGCCTGGAATGAGCAGTTCTTC. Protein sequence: CASSLGGRAWNEQFF.

Written as DNA, the CDR3 is TGTGCCTGGAGTGTACGAGGGGACAGGGGGGCTTTCTTT. Protein: CAWSVRGDRGAFF. J is TRBJ1-1 and V is TRBV30; 11 bases are a match to TRBD1. After removal of 0 bases from V and 11 bases from J, the junction contained 5 bases not matched to a gene. Germline V gene data show CDR1 as GTSNPN and CDR2 as SVGIG (reference sequence). CDR3 length: 13 amino acids.

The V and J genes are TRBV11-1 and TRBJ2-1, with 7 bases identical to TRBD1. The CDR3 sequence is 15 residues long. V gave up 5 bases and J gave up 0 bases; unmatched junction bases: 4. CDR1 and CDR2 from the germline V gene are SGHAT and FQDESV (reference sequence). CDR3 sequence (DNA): TGTGCCAGCAGCCAGCGGACAGGCTCCTACAATGAGCAGTTCTTC. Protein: CASSQRTGSYNEQFF.

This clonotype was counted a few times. The CDR3, as DNA: TGTGCCAGCAGCTTAGAGGGGGAAGAGACCCAGTACTTC. Translated, it gives CASSLEGEETQYF. This sequence joins TRBV7-8 and TRBJ2-5, with D maybe TRBD1 (6 bases). V gave up 1 base and J gave up 3 bases, with 6 bases separating them. Germline V gene sequence: CDR1 SGHVS, CDR2 FQNEAQ. This CDR3 contains 13 residues.

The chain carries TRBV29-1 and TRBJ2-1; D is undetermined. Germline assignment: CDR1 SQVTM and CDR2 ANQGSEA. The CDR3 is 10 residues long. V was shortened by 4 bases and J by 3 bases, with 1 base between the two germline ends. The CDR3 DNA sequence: TGCAGCGTTGGCTACAATGAGCAGTTCTTC. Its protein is CSVGYNEQFF.

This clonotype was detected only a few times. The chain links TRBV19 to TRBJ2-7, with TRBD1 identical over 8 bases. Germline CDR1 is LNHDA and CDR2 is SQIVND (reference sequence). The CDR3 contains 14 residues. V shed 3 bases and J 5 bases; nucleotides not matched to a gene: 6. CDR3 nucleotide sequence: TGTGCCAGTAGTATGGGGACAGGATCGGACGAGCAGTACTTC. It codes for CASSMGTGSDEQYF.

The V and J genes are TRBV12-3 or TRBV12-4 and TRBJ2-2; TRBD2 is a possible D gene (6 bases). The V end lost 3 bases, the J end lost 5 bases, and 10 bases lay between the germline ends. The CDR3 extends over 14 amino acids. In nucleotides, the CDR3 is TGTGCCAGCAGTTTGACGGAGGGGACCGGGGAGCTGTTTTTT. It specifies CASSLTEGTGELFF.

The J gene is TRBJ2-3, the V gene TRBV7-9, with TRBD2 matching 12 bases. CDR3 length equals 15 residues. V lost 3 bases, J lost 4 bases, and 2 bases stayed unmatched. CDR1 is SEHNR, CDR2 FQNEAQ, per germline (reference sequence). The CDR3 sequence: CASSLTSGSSDTQYF. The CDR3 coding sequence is TGTGCCAGCAGCTTGACTAGCGGGAGCTCAGATACGCAGTATTTT.

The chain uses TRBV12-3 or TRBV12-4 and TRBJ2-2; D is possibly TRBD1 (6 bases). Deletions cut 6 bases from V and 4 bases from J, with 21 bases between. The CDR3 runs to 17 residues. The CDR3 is CASRYGTSGRGTGELFF. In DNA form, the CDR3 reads TGTGCCAGCAGATACGGGACATCCGGGCGAGGCACCGGGGAGCTGTTTTTT.

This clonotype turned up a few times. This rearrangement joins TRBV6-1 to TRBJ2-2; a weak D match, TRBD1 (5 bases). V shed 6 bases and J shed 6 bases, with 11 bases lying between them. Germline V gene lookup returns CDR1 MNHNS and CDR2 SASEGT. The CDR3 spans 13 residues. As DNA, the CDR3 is TGTGCCAGCAGGCTCAGGGCGGCCGGGGAGCTGTTTTTT. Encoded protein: CASRLRAAGELFF.